One and the same sample provided the 8 T cell receptor beta chains below, sequenced in a study of OX40 agonist ivuxolimab in advanced cancers. The assay was immunoSEQ multiplex PCR, and TCRdb's table has in-frame clones only and misses some. The sample consists of approximately 40,000 clones, over 75% of them appearing once. Sequenced material: CD4+ or CD8+ T cells sorted from blood, taken in a trial of the OX40 agonist ivuxolimab. The receptors derive from an adult with an advanced solid tumor such as melanoma, head and neck, liver or kidney cancer.

This chain uses TRBV30 with TRBJ1-4; D is uncertain. V was shortened by 1 base and J by 4 bases, with 10 bases between the two germline ends. Germline V gives CDR1 GTSNPN, CDR2 SVGIG (reference sequence). CDR3 length equals 14 residues. CDR3 protein: CAWSADSYNEKLFF. CDR3 DNA sequence: TGTGCCTGGAGTGCGGATTCTTATAATGAAAAACTGTTTTTT.

The chain carries TRBV7-9 and TRBJ2-4; D is ambiguous. The CDR3 extends over 13 amino acids. Germline V gives CDR1 SEHNR, CDR2 FQNEAQ (reference sequence). Trimming took 1 base from V and 1 from J, leaving 2 bases between them. CDR3 protein: CASSLGAKNIQYF. DNA for the CDR3: TGTGCCAGCAGCTTAGGCGCCAAAAACATTCAGTACTTC.

This CDR3 is CAISGGEGMSYEQYF. CDR3 nucleotide sequence: TGTGCCATCAGTGGAGGTGAGGGGATGTCCTACGAGCAGTACTTC. The chain links TRBV10-3 to TRBJ2-7; D might be TRBD1 or TRBD2, each matching 5 bases. Germline-derived CDR1 and CDR2 are ENHRY and SYGVKD. This CDR3 contains 15 residues. Trimming removed 4 bases at V and 1 base at J, with 14 bases between.

The genes are TRBV4-2 and TRBJ2-3, with D possibly matching TRBD2 (6 bases). CDR3 length equals 15 residues. Per the germline V gene, CDR1 is LGHNA and CDR2 is YNFKEQ. V was pared by 4 bases and J by 0 bases, with 11 bases between. The CDR3 nucleotides are TGTGCCAGCAGCCGGGAGGTACGGAGCACAGATACGCAGTATTTT. Residues: CASSREVRSTDTQYF.

The chain has TRBV12-5 and TRBJ1-5, with 8 positions matching TRBD1. The CDR3 totals 13 residues. Trimming took 7 bases from V and 11 from J; bases not matched to a gene: 10. Germline V gene data show CDR1 as LGHNT and CDR2 as FRNRAP. The CDR3 DNA is TGTGCTAGTGCCCGGACAGGGCTGGTCTCCCAGCATTTT. Its translation: CASARTGLVSQHF. Full variable domain (remainder filled in from reference TRBV12-5 and TRBJ1-5): DARVTQTPRHKVTEMGQEVTMRCQPILGHNTVFWYRQTMMQGLELLAYFRNRAPLDDSGMPKDRFSAEMPDATLATLKIQPSEPRDSAVYFCASARTGLVSQHFGDGTRLSIL.

The chain joins TRBV7-6 to TRBJ2-1; 10 nucleotides align to TRBD2. From germline, CDR1 is SGHVS and CDR2 FNYEAQ. This CDR3 is 17 amino acids long. The trim removed 2 bases at V and 7 bases at J, leaving 11 bases unmatched. This CDR3 reads CASSLYQRGGVGNEQFF. The CDR3 DNA sequence: TGTGCCAGCAGCTTATATCAGCGGGGGGGCGTAGGTAATGAGCAGTTCTTC.

This clone came up once. This chain joins TRBV19 and TRBJ1-1, with TRBD1 matching over 7 bases. The J segment lost 7 bases and the V segment lost 5 bases, leaving 4 bases of the junction unmatched. Per the germline V gene, CDR1 is LNHDA and CDR2 is SQIVND (reference sequence). This CDR3 spans 12 amino acids. CDR3 coding DNA: TGTGCCAGTAGTGGGACAGACCTTGAAGCTTTCTTT. It translates to CASSGTDLEAFF.

V usage is TRBV9 and J usage is TRBJ2-7; the D is unclear. The CDR3 contains 13 residues. Germline CDR1 SGDLS, CDR2 YYNGEE. V shed 0 bases and J shed 0 bases, with 4 bases lying between them. The CDR3 sequence is CASSVAASYEQYF. The CDR3 DNA sequence: TGTGCCAGCAGCGTAGCTGCCTCCTACGAGCAGTACTTC.